This TCR beta chain stems from a study of persistence of HIV-infected CD4 T cells. For the study at large: The sample holds CD4+ T cells responsive to CMV or HIV-1 Gag. Study-wide points: TCR analyses could not target the rare provirus-carrying CMV-responding cells. Degenerate expanded CDR3beta sequences were enriched among CMV- and Gag-responding cells.

Unmatched junction bases numbered 5, after V lost 3 bases and J lost 0 bases. Germline V gene sequence: CDR1 SGHRS, CDR2 YFSETQ. This CDR3 contains 17 residues. This clone has a handful of counts. Its antigen remains unidentified. The stimulus was lysate of CMV-infected fibroblasts, about 11 ug/mL. Sorted nonresponding memory CD4+ T cells were CD40L-negative, CD69-negative, CD45RO-high. For at least 4 years, plasma HIV-1 RNA was undetectable (<50 copies/mL). This was the immunoSEQ version 4 assay in survey mode. Measured with immunoSEQ multiplex PCR; TCRdb has only the in-frame clones, and not every one. The sample gives 25,000 to 30,000 clones, over 65% of which show up once; 0.81% is in the top ten.

This specimen consisted of CD4+ T cells sorted from PBMCs after approximately 19-hour stimulation, obtained from a patient who received antiretroviral therapy. This receptor was obtained from an adult woman with HIV who was CMV-seropositive. V usage is TRBV5-1 and J usage is TRBJ2-2, with TRBD1 matching over 10 bases. The CDR3 sequence is CASSSDRGLSNTGELFF. As DNA, the CDR3 is TGCGCCAGCAGCTCTGACAGGGGGCTTTCGAACACCGGGGAGCTGTTTTTT.